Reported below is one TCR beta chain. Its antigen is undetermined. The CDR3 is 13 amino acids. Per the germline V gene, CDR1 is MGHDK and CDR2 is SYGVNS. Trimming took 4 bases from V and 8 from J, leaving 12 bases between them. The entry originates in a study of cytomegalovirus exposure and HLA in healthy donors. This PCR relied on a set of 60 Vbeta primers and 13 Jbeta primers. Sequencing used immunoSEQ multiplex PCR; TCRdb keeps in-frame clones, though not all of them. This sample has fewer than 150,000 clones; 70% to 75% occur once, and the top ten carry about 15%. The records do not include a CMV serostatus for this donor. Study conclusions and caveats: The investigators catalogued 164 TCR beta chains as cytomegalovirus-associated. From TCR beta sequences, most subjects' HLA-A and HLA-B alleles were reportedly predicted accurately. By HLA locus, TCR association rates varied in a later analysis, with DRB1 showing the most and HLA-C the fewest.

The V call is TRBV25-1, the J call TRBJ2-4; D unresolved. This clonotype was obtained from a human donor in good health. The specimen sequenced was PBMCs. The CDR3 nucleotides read TGTGCCAGCAGTGTATCTAGTTTTGACATTCAGTACTTC. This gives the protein CASSVSSFDIQYF.